The following is a TCR beta chain sequence with its context. Its antigen has not been determined. Qualities for individual bases were not recorded, and no much larger clone is one base off. TCRbeta CDR3 regions were amplified from genomic DNA using the immunoSEQ Assay, a bias-controlled multiplex PCR. Concerning the study's data processing: Within the assay, amplification of reference gene primers was used to estimate how many nucleated cells each sample contained. To quantify the absolute abundance of each unique TCRbeta CDR3 rearrangement, sequence reads were collapsed and filtered. For each sample, productive Simpson clonality was calculated as the square root of Simpson's diversity index over productive rearrangements. TCRdb's version of the immuneACCESS table is confined to in-frame rearrangements and falls short of the full clone set. An unresolved V gene accounts for under half of the shortfall where checked; the remainder is of unknown origin. V, J and clone size derive from that table, while D and trimming were established from the DNA sequence. This sample lists under 350,000 clones; 80% to 90% were detected once. Roughly 4.2% of the sample is held by the ten biggest clonotypes.

The sample is drawn from a study of blood T cell repertoires in COVID-19 (dated by TCRdb to the early 2020s). Regarding the research as a whole: Samples covering the acute and convalescent phases of COVID-19 were provided by collaborators in the United States, Italy and Spain. The dataset comprised deeply sampled blood TCRbeta repertoires from subjects exposed to, actively infected with, or recovered from COVID-19. A de-identified subject ID, COVID-19 status, age in years and sex were almost always included in the sample metadata. The prospective study material was composed of cDNA or gDNA derived from T cells, B-cell-depleted T cells, or PBMCs. Samples came from the ongoing ImmuneRACE study (first 160 participants) plus 1,254 subjects from 6 global collaborators. Where available, HLA class I and class II types were taken from metadata supplied by the sample provider and were not determined by assay-based typing. A freely available public database, intended as a resource for researchers studying the immune response to SARS-CoV-2, is where the repertoires were released. What the study reported, not specific to this receptor: The quantity of clinical and demographic metadata differed by source and by participant and was supplied without curation.

V trim: 2 bases; J trim: 7 bases; unmatched bases: 8. Including cysteine and phenylalanine, the CDR3 has 15 amino acids. Just the 45-base CDR3 DNA is kept, in frame starting at base 1. As encoded in the germline V gene, CDR1 is SGHDT while CDR2 is YYEEEE. Enrolling through a virtual design, the prospective study's participants ranged in age from about 18 to 89 years and lived across roughly 24 United States geographic areas. In the prospective study, participants were assigned to cohorts based on the clinical history participants reported in a screening survey and a study questionnaire. Mobile phlebotomists in the prospective study collected whole blood, serum and a nasopharyngeal or oropharyngeal swab from every participant. Additional blood draws and questionnaires over an approximately 2-month period could optionally be provided by prospective study participants. Blood samples from the prospective study were shipped frozen or at room temperature prior to DNA extraction.

The sequence links TRBV5-6 to TRBJ1-2, and TRBD1 aligns with 10 junction nucleotides. The TCR was taken from a woman in her 40s with acute COVID-19. Sequenced material: PBMCs or T cells enriched from blood (not recorded which). The CDR3 in this case is CASSFRDRGGFGYTF. In nucleotides, the sequence is TGTGCCAGCAGCTTTCGGGACAGGGGTGGTTTTGGCTACACCTTC.